This T cell receptor beta chain stems from a study of beta chain features in type 1 diabetes (dated by TCRdb to the late 2010s). Concerning the study at large: Mean age, gender distribution, total cell number and subset yield did not differ between patients and healthy donors. A total of 100 million to 140 million sorted cells were examined across all samples, and the number of cells per subset was strongly correlated with RNA yield. Naive and central memory subsets were obtained from all 28 donors, but regulatory and stem cell-like memory subsets were isolated from only 8 patients and 8 healthy donors. In the study, recently diagnosed type 1 diabetes patients and matched healthy donors were compared on the TCRB repertoires of their sorted circulating CD4+ T cell subsets.

This clone was seen at least ten times. Its cognate antigen has yet to be identified. One base away there is no much larger clone; base qualities are not given. Overall study results and their limits: Because the HLA sub-analyses included only small numbers of individuals, any influence of HLA type on TCRB rearrangement was left unresolved. Because cDNA rather than genomic DNA was sequenced, highly expressing activated cells could have been over-represented, although no difference in activation and CD3 levels was found between groups. Shorter templates might have been favored by PCR, but patient and control samples were amplified and corrected together, so both groups would have been affected equally by any skew. Type 1 diabetes patients showed a moderate but significant shortening of TCRB CDR3 length in all four CD4+ subsets. At VDJ recombination sites, patients with type 1 diabetes made fewer insertions and deleted more nucleotides, a pattern implying thymic rearrangement abnormalities. Naive, central memory and regulatory TCRB repertoires appeared more similar among patients than among healthy donors.

The entire amount of isolated RNA was reverse transcribed using the High Capacity cDNA Reverse Transcription Kit, so the sequenced TCRB transcripts were expressed ones. Naive, central memory and regulatory T cell samples underwent deep immunoSEQ sequencing, averaging around 4 million total reads per sample. Sorted cells were lysed in RLT buffer, and RNA was extracted using DNase-treated RNeasy Micro or Mini kits according to cell number. Each cell subset was processed separately to prevent cross-contamination, with patient and healthy donor samples processed together. Using the immunoSEQ multiplex PCR, TCRB sequences were amplified from cDNA into 87-bp fragments spanning the CDR3 region. Amplicons were sequenced on the Illumina HiSeq platform. Under the source paper's analysis protocol: Synthetic template baselines were used to correct PCR bias computationally, reads within Hamming distance 2 were collapsed together, and singletons that could not be merged were discarded. Reads were aligned against IMGT to assign V, D and J genes, CDR3 length and insertions or deletions at six rearrangement sites. Within each subset, clonotype counts were normalized to the number of sorted cells before true diversity and Gini coefficients were calculated with the tcR R package. The overlap coefficient, calculated on TCRB nucleotide sequences, was used to measure repertoire sharing. In TCRdb, the immuneACCESS table is reduced to in-frame sequences with V and J assigned. These tables do not hold every clone; where another copy was compared, an unresolved V gene accounts for under half, and the others remain unexplained. The V and J calls and clone size come from that table; D and trimming were worked out from the DNA. For this sample there are 300,000 or so clones; around 8% appear just once. Of the sample, around 0.44% falls within the top ten clones.

A single peripheral blood draw of around 100 mL on average was collected from each donor into heparinised tubes. Using a panel that included CD45RO, CCR7, CD25, CD127, CD95 and CD27, naive, central memory, regulatory and stem cell-like memory CD4+ T cells were sorted on a BD FACSAria II. All sorted populations exceeded 95% purity. Right away, PBMCs were isolated by Lymphoprep density gradient centrifugation and were stained directly, with no culture step. So that batch effects would be minimized, each experiment stained and sorted samples in pairs, pairing one healthy donor with one patient. Sequenced: central memory CD4+ T cells from blood. This clonotype was obtained from a woman aged 18 to 35 in good health.

The base sequence is TGTGCCATCAACAGCGGGAGTGGGTACGAGCAGTACTTC. Translated, it gives CAINSGSGYEQYF. The chain links TRBV10-3 with TRBJ2-7, with TRBD2 identical over 8 junction bases. From cysteine to phenylalanine, the CDR3 is 13 amino acids long. Only the CDR3 part of the read is kept: 39 bases, read in frame from the first base. The germline V gene gives CDR1 as ENHRY and CDR2 as SYGVKD. V has 7 bases trimmed and J has 4 bases trimmed; junction bases matching no gene number 6.